This record concerns one T cell receptor beta chain sequence. The sample holds other DNA sequences that translate to the same CDR3. This sample was taken from a study of blood T cell repertoires in COVID-19. Across the study: There were acute and convalescent COVID-19 samples, and they came from the United States, Italy and Spain.

In the original workflow: Reference gene primer amplification yielded estimated nucleated cell counts. Libraries were prepared by immunoSEQ multiplex PCR; TCRdb keeps only in-frame clonotypes and omits some of them. D and trimming come from the DNA, and the V and J calls and clone size come from that table. In the table there are a few hundred thousand clones, 85% to 90% of which are singletons. Germline CDR1 is LNHDA and CDR2 is SQIVND (reference sequence). V was cut by 5 bases and J by 3 bases, with 5 bases left in between. The CDR3 consists of 12 residues. This rearrangement joins TRBV19 to TRBJ1-5, with D unclear. Sequenced sample: peripheral blood. The clonotype originates from a man aged 60 to 75 with acute or convalescent COVID-19. The CDR3 sequence: CASSGSNQPQHF. The CDR3, as DNA: TGTGCCAGTAGTGGCTCCAATCAGCCCCAGCATTTT.